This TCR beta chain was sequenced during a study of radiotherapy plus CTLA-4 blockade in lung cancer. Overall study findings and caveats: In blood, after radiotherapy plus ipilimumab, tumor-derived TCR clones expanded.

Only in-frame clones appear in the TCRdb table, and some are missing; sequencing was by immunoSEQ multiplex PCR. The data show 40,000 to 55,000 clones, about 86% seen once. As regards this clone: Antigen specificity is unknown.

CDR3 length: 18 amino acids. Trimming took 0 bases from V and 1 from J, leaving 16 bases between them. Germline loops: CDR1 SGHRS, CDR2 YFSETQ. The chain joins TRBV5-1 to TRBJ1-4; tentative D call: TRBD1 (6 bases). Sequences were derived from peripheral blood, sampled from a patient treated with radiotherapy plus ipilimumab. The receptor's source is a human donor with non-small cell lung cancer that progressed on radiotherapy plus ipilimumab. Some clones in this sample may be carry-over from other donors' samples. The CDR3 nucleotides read TGCGCCAGCAGCTTGGTCCTAGGCATAGGGGGAACTAATGAAAAACTGTTTTTT. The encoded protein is CASSLVLGIGGTNEKLFF.